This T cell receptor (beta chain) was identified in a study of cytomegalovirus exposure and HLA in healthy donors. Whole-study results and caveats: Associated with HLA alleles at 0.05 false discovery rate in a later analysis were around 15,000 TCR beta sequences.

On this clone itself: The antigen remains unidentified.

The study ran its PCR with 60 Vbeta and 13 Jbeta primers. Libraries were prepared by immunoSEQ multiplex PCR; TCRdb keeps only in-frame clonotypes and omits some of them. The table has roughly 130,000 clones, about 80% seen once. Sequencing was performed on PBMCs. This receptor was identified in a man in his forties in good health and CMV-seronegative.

The CDR3 sequence: CASSKTGKNYEQYF. Here the CDR3 DNA reads TGTGCCAGCAGTAAGACCGGGAAAAACTACGAGCAGTACTTC. This chain joins TRBV28 and TRBJ2-7, with a weak D call TRBD2 (5 bases). V lost 5 bases, J lost 3 bases, and 14 bases lay in between. In germline, CDR1 is MDHEN, CDR2 SYDVKM. This CDR3 spans 14 amino acids.